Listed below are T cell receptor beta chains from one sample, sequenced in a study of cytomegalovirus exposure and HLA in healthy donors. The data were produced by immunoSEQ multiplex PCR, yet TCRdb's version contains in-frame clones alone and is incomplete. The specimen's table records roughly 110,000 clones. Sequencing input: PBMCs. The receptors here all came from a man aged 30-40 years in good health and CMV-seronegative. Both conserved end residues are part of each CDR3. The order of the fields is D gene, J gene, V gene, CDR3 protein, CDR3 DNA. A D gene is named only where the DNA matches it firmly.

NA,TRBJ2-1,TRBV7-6,CASSPGTPLSYNEQFF,TGTGCCAGCAGCCCCGGGACTCCCCTCTCCTACAATGAGCAGTTCTTC
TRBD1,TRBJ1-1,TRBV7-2,CASSLEGQGLTEAFF,TGTGCCAGCAGCTTAGAGGGACAGGGACTCACTGAAGCTTTCTTT
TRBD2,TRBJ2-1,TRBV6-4,CASSDSGGANGEQFF,TGTGCCAGCAGTGATAGCGGGGGGGCAAACGGTGAGCAGTTCTTC
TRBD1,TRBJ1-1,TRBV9,CASSAGTGVWGTEAFF,TGTGCCAGCAGCGCCGGGACAGGGGTATGGGGCACTGAAGCTTTCTTT
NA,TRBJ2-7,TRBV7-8,CASSLTMTRYEQYF,TGTGCCAGCAGCTTAACAATGACGAGGTACGAGCAGTACTTC
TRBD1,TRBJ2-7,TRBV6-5,CASTRTGGAYEQYF,TGTGCCAGCACCAGAACAGGGGGCGCATACGAGCAGTACTTC
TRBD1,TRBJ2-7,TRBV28,CASSGGQGGDEQYF,TGTGCCAGCAGTGGGGGACAGGGAGGGGACGAGCAGTACTTC
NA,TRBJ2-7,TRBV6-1,CASSDSAFEQYF,TGTGCCAGCAGCGACAGCGCCTTCGAGCAGTACTTC
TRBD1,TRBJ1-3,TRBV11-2,CASRQGGKGNTIYF,TGTGCCAGCAGACAGGGGGGGAAAGGAAACACCATATATTTT
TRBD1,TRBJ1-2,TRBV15,CATSRDRDRGLDYGYTF,TGTGCCACCAGCAGAGATAGGGACAGGGGGCTTGACTATGGCTACACCTTC
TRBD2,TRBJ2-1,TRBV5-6,CASRTSGEYNEQFF,TGTGCCAGCAGGACTAGCGGGGAGTACAATGAGCAGTTCTTC
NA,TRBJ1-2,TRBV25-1,CASRSGGDGYTF,TGTGCCAGCAGGAGCGGGGGAGATGGCTACACCTTC
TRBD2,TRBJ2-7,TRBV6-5,CASRDSGGYEQYF,TGTGCCAGCAGAGATAGCGGGGGCTACGAGCAGTACTTC
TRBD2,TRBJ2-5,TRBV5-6,CASSWRGGSETQYF,TGTGCCAGCAGCTGGCGCGGGGGATCGGAGACCCAGTACTTC
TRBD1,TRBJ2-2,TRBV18,CASSPRTGDTGELFF,TGTGCCAGCTCACCAAGGACAGGAGACACCGGGGAGCTGTTTTTT
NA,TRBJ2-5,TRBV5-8,CASSYGVSQETQYF,TGTGCCAGCAGCTATGGTGTCAGCCAAGAGACCCAGTACTTC
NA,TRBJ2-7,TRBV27,CASSWRGGVQYF,TGTGCCAGCAGTTGGAGGGGTGGTGTGCAGTACTTC
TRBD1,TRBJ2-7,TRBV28,CASSLITGGLSYEQYF,TGTGCCAGCAGTTTAATTACAGGGGGTCTCTCCTACGAGCAGTACTTC
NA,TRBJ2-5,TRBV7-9,CASNTRGGPYQETQYF,TGTGCCAGCAACACTAGGGGGGGCCCGTACCAAGAGACCCAGTACTTC
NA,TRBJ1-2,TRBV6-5,CASRGVADHNYGYTF,TGTGCCAGCAGAGGGGTGGCGGATCATAACTATGGCTACACCTTC
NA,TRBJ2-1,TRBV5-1,CASSLGQRVHEQFF,TGCGCCAGCAGCTTGGGCCAGAGGGTTCATGAGCAGTTCTTC
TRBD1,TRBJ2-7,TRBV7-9,CASSENPGQRSYEQYF,TGTGCCAGCAGCGAAAACCCGGGACAGCGTTCCTACGAGCAGTACTTC
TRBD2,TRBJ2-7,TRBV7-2,CASSPLAGGAREQYF,TGTGCCAGCAGCCCACTAGCGGGGGGGGCTCGGGAGCAGTACTTC
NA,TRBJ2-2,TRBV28,CASSYPTQGTKITGELFF,TGTGCCAGCAGTTACCCTACACAGGGAACGAAGATCACCGGGGAGCTGTTTTTT
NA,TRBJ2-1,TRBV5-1,CASSISGTPGNNEQFF,TGCGCCAGCAGCATCTCCGGGACACCTGGCAACAATGAGCAGTTCTTC
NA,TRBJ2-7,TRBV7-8,CASSLAGPGEQYF,TGTGCCAGCAGCTTAGCGGGGCCGGGCGAGCAGTACTTC
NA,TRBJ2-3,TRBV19,CASSVPQGAGRDTQYF,TGTGCCAGTAGTGTGCCCCAAGGGGCTGGAAGAGATACGCAGTATTTT
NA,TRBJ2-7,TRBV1,CTSSQGPSGGPVDEQYF,TGCACCAGCAGCCAAGGACCCAGCGGGGGGCCAGTGGACGAGCAGTACTTC
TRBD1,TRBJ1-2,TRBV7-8,CASSFPRTGKENYGYTF,TGTGCCAGCAGCTTCCCCAGGACAGGGAAGGAAAACTATGGCTACACCTTC
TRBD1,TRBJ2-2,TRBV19,CASSTYYLRTGGSGELFF,TGTGCCAGTAGTACTTATTATTTGAGGACAGGGGGCTCCGGGGAGCTGTTTTTT
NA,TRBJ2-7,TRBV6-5,CASSRGASYEQYF,TGTGCCAGCTCGCGGGGCGCCTCCTACGAGCAGTACTTC
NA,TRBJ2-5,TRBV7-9,CASSLRTDTTEQYF,TGTGCCAGCAGCTTAAGGACAGATACTACGGAGCAGTACTTC
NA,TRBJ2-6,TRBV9,CASSASTGTGANVLTF,TGTGCCAGCAGCGCCTCTACAGGCACCGGGGCCAACGTCCTGACTTTC
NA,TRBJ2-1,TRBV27,CASSSLYNEQFF,TGTGCCAGCAGTTCTCTCTACAATGAGCAGTTCTTC
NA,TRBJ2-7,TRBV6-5,CASTPRQYYEQYF,TGTGCCAGCACTCCCAGACAGTACTACGAGCAGTACTTC
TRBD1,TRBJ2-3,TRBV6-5,CASSYSKGGASDTQYF,TGTGCCAGCAGTTACTCGAAAGGGGGCGCATCAGATACGCAGTATTTT
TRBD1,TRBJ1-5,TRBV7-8,CASSSTGRQPQHF,TGTGCCAGCAGCTCGACAGGGAGACAGCCCCAGCATTTT
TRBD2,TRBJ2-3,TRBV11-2,CASSGRGAGGRGDTQYF,TGTGCCAGCAGCGGTAGGGGAGCGGGGGGGCGCGGGGATACGCAGTATTTT
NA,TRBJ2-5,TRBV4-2,CASSQGGSLQETQYF,TGTGCCAGCAGCCAAGGGGGCAGCTTGCAAGAGACCCAGTACTTC
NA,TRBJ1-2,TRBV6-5,CASSYIRAPGYTF,TGTGCCAGCAGTTATATACGCGCCCCCGGCTACACCTTC
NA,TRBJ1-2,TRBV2,CASSPTEVYGYTF,TGTGCCAGCAGTCCGACAGAGGTTTATGGCTACACCTTC
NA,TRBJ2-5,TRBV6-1,CASSEGGAYQETQYF,TGTGCCAGCAGTGAAGGGGGCGCGTACCAAGAGACCCAGTACTTC
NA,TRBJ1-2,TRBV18,CASSPGQGIDYGYTF,TGTGCCAGCTCACCGGGTCAGGGAATCGACTATGGCTACACCTTC
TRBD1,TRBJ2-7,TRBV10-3,CAISGTGGGYEQYF,TGTGCCATCAGTGGGACAGGGGGCGGGTACGAGCAGTACTTC
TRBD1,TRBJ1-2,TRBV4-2,CASSQRTGGGYGYTF,TGTGCCAGCAGCCAACGGACAGGGGGCGGCTATGGCTACACCTTC
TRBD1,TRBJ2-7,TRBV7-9,CASRSDRVNEQYF,TGTGCCAGCCGATCCGACAGGGTTAACGAGCAGTACTTC
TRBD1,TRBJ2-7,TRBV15,CATSSPGQGAVEQYF,TGTGCCACCAGCAGTCCGGGACAGGGGGCCGTCGAGCAGTACTTC
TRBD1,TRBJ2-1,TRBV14,CASSQGTGDNEQFF,TGTGCCAGCAGCCAAGGGACAGGGGACAATGAGCAGTTCTTC
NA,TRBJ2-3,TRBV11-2,CASSRGARTDTQYF,TGTGCCAGCAGCAGGGGCGCCAGGACAGATACGCAGTATTTT
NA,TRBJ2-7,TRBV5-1,CASSRGGGSYEQYF,TGCGCCAGCAGCCGGGGAGGCGGCTCCTACGAGCAGTACTTC
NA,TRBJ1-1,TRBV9,CASSVGGTEAFF,TGTGCCAGCAGCGTCGGGGGGACTGAAGCTTTCTTT
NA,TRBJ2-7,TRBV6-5,CASSYLADYEQYF,TGTGCCAGCAGTTACTTGGCAGACTACGAGCAGTACTTC
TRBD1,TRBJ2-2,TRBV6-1,CASMDRAAAGELFF,TGTGCCAGCATGGACAGGGCGGCGGCCGGGGAGCTGTTTTTT
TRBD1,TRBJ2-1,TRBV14,CASSQDIRHRGDEQFF,TGTGCCAGCAGCCAAGACATCCGCCACAGGGGGGATGAGCAGTTCTTC
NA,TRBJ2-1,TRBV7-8,CASSWRTLGNEQFF,TGTGCCAGCAGCTGGCGGACTCTCGGGAATGAGCAGTTCTTC
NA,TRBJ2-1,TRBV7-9,CASRTLNSSYNEQFF,TGTGCCAGCAGGACCCTGAACAGCTCCTACAATGAGCAGTTCTTC
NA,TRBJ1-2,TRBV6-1,CASSVREDYGYTF,TGTGCCAGCAGTGTCAGGGAGGACTATGGCTACACCTTC
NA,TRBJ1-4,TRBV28,CASTRVREKLFF,TGTGCCAGCACGCGGGTTAGGGAAAAACTGTTTTTT
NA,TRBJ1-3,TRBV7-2,CASSSPGGLAGNTIYF,TGTGCCAGCAGCTCTCCGGGGGGGTTGGCAGGAAACACCATATATTTT
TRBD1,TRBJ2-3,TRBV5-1,CASSLLGTGDTDTQYF,TGCGCCAGCAGCTTGCTCGGGACAGGGGACACAGATACGCAGTATTTT